This T cell receptor (beta chain) was identified in a study of graft-versus-host responses after intestinal transplantation. At the level of the study: Recipients had multivisceral, liver-intestinal, or isolated intestinal transplants. The recipients all started with anti-thymocyte globulin induction and then took tacrolimus and steroids for around three years.

This CDR3 comprises 15 residues. The V and J ends lost 3 bases and 2 bases, in that order; junction bases with no gene match: 4. Germline CDR1 LNHDA, CDR2 SQIVND (reference sequence). Overall study results and limits: There was an association between peak levels of circulating GvH clones and early post-transplant HvG declines. Allografts of one patient group, those with graft-donor T cell macrochimerism, had high graft-versus-host to host-versus-graft clonal ratios.

Method: immunoSEQ multiplex PCR; TCRdb's copy keeps in-frame clones and lacks some. The sample has some 27,000 clones; just over 90% are singletons. Worth noting for this clone: Its antigen is not identified.

Sequenced material: PBMCs, taken 18 days after transplant. V gene TRBV19 combines with J gene TRBJ2-1; 7 bases match TRBD1. The TCR sequence derives from a human patient who received an intestinal transplant, so some T cells may come from the graft donor. The CDR3 nucleotides are TGTGCCAGTAGTATTGGGGACAGACCCTACAATGAGCAGTTCTTC. Its protein is CASSIGDRPYNEQFF.